The 10 T cell receptor beta chains listed next were all sequenced from one sample in a study of OX40 agonist ivuxolimab in advanced cancers. Assay: immunoSEQ multiplex PCR; the TCRdb copy retains only in-frame clones and omits some. The table shows tens of thousands of clones, with roughly 92% occurring only once. Material: CD4+ or CD8+ T cells sorted from blood, obtained in a trial of the OX40 agonist ivuxolimab. The receptors were sampled from an adult with an advanced solid tumor such as melanoma, head and neck, liver or kidney cancer.

This clone was seen only once. The V call is TRBV5-1, the J call TRBJ1-4; D is possibly TRBD1 (5 bases). Looked up from germline, CDR1 is SGHRS and CDR2 is YFSETQ. V was cut by 4 bases and J by 1 base, with 14 bases left in between. The CDR3 is 16 residues long. The CDR3 spells CASSPSPGGTNEKLFF. The CDR3 coding sequence is TGCGCCAGCAGCCCATCCCCCGGGGGAACTAATGAAAAACTGTTTTTT.

The CDR3 DNA reads as TGTGCCAGCTCACCGCGGACAGGGGGGAAGTCCTACGAGCAGTACTTC. Translated, it gives CASSPRTGGKSYEQYF. J is TRBJ2-7 and V is TRBV18; 10 bases map to TRBD1. The CDR3 sequence is 16 residues long. The V gene's germline CDR1 is KGHSH and CDR2 LQKENI. With 3 bases clipped from V and 1 base from J, the junction kept 6 bases outside the gene matches. The whole variable domain, remainder taken from reference TRBV18 and TRBJ2-7, is NAGVMQNPRHLVRRRGQEARLRCSPMKGHSHVYWYRQLPEEGLKFMVYLQKENIIDESGMPKERFSAEFPKEGPSILRIQQVVRGDSAAYFCASSPRTGGKSYEQYFGPGTRLTVT.

CDR3 amino acids: CASSYGANSYNSPLHF. Written as DNA, the CDR3 is TGTGCCAGCAGTTATGGCGCAAACTCCTATAATTCACCCCTCCACTTT. The chain recombines TRBV6-6 with TRBJ1-6; D gene ambiguous. The CDR3 is made up of 16 amino acids. Looked up from germline, CDR1 is MNHNY and CDR2 is SVGAGI (reference sequence). V was pared by 3 bases and J by 0 bases, with 9 bases between.

The genes are TRBV30 and TRBJ2-6; the match to TRBD1 covers 9 bases. The germline V gene has CDR1 GTSNPN and CDR2 SVGIG (reference sequence). V shed 3 bases and J 2 bases; nucleotides not matched to a gene: 8. The CDR3 has 17 amino acids. The CDR3 region is CAWRKPGQGAGANVLTF. The CDR3 DNA reads TGTGCCTGGAGGAAACCGGGACAGGGTGCTGGGGCCAACGTCCTGACTTTC.

The chain couples TRBV6-6 to TRBJ1-1, with a tentative D call TRBD1 (5 bases). CDR3 length: 13 amino acids. V was pared by 5 bases and J by 2 bases, with 9 bases between. Germline loops: CDR1 MNHNY, CDR2 SVGAGI (reference sequence). CDR3 region: CASSAGTNTEAFF. CDR3 nucleotide sequence: TGTGCCAGCAGTGCAGGGACCAACACTGAAGCTTTCTTT.

Here the CDR3 reads CASSLVPSGDYNEQFF. The CDR3 region has the DNA TGCGCCAGCAGCTTGGTGCCTAGCGGGGACTACAATGAGCAGTTCTTC. The chain carries TRBV5-1 and TRBJ2-1, with 9 bases lining up with TRBD2. The CDR3 runs 16 residues. The germline gives CDR1 SGHRS, CDR2 YFSETQ. The J segment lost 3 bases and the V segment lost 0 bases, leaving 4 bases of the junction unmatched.

The V gene is TRBV18, the J gene TRBJ2-5; a possible D gene is TRBD1 (6 bases). The CDR3 runs 16 residues. Per the germline V gene, CDR1 is KGHSH and CDR2 is LQKENI. The V end lost 3 bases, the J end lost 2 bases, and 16 bases lay between the germline ends. The DNA for the CDR3 is TGTGCCAGCTCACCTACGTCTCCTACAGGGCAAGAGACCCAGTACTTC. Translated, it gives CASSPTSPTGQETQYF.

The V gene is TRBV19, the J gene TRBJ1-4; D gene unclear. The CDR3 runs to 12 residues. Trimming stripped 5 bases from V and 5 bases from J, with 6 bases between. The germline V gene has CDR1 LNHDA and CDR2 SQIVND (reference sequence). CDR3 sequence reads: CASSFTNEKLFF. CDR3 DNA sequence: TGTGCCAGTAGTTTCACGAATGAAAAACTGTTTTTT.

The chain joins TRBV11-1 to TRBJ2-4, with unresolved D. This CDR3 has 15 residues. Germline CDR1 and CDR2: SGHAT and FQDESV (reference sequence). Trimming left V 6 bases short and J 3 bases short, with 15 bases between. CDR3 coding DNA: TGTGCCAGCAGTCAGCTAGGGCCCGACAAAAACATTCAGTACTTC. It is translated as CASSQLGPDKNIQYF.

The genes are TRBV5-1 and TRBJ2-5, with D tentatively TRBD1 (6 bases). Germline V CDR1 and CDR2: SGHRS, YFSETQ. Trimming stripped 1 base from V and 1 base from J, with 8 bases between. The CDR3 consists of 14 residues. CDR3 nucleotides: TGCGCCAGCAGCTTGTCGGACAGCCAAGAGACCCAGTACTTC. Translating gives CASSLSDSQETQYF.